This is a list of T cell receptor beta chains from one sample in a study of CD8 T cells in ankylosing spondylitis. Using its own MiXCR run on the 5' RACE reads, TCRdb lists one record per CDR3 protein. The table records approximately 540,000 distinct CDR3 sequences, approximately 12% of them present only once. Sequences were obtained from blood, either unsorted or a sorted T cell fraction (not recorded which). The receptors come from a male donor with ankylosing spondylitis. Each CDR3 is given with its conserved first and last residue. Fields, in order: J gene, D gene, clone size, V gene, CDR3 protein, CDR3 DNA. The D gene is left open where the match is weak. Size is omitted from some rows. Given values are once, few, many or a class for expanded clones.

>TRBJ2-2|-|few|TRBV3-1
CASSHVRSSNTGELFF
TGTGCCAGCAGCCACGTCAGGTCGTCGAACACCGGGGAGCTGTTTTTT
>TRBJ2-2|-|-|TRBV24-1
CATSDFRRNTGELFF
TGTGCCACCAGTGATTTTAGGCGGAACACCGGGGAGCTGTTTTTT
>TRBJ1-1|-|-|TRBV9
CASRRGLMNTEAFF
TGTGCCAGCAGGAGAGGGCTAATGAACACTGAAGCTTTCTTT
>TRBJ2-1|TRBD2|few|TRBV10-3
CAISESLAGVYNEQFF
TGTGCCATCAGTGAGTCCCTAGCGGGAGTGTACAATGAGCAGTTCTTC
>TRBJ2-7|-|few|TRBV3-1
CASSQDKASAYEQYF
TGTGCCAGCAGCCAAGATAAGGCCAGCGCCTACGAGCAGTACTTC
>TRBJ2-3|TRBD2|few|TRBV20-1
CSVREVAGGRADTQYF
TGCAGTGTTCGAGAGGTGGCGGGAGGTAGGGCAGATACGCAGTATTTT
>TRBJ2-7|TRBD1|few|TRBV5-1
CASSRLLQGAGEQYF
TGCGCCAGCAGCCGACTGTTACAGGGGGCCGGCGAGCAGTACTTC
>TRBJ2-1|TRBD1|-|TRBV7-7
CASSSDRGNEQFF
TGTGCCAGCAGCTCCGACAGGGGAAATGAGCAGTTCTTC
>TRBJ2-1|TRBD1|few|TRBV5-1
CASSLTGGYVFDEQFF
TGCGCCAGCAGCTTGACAGGGGGATACGTCTTCGATGAGCAGTTCTTC
>TRBJ1-1|-|many|TRBV12-3/TRBV12-4
CASSLGGINTEAFF
TGTGCCAGCAGTTTAGGGGGGATCAACACTGAAGCTTTCTTT
>TRBJ1-4|-|-|TRBV18
CASSPEAYEKLFF
TGTGCCAGCTCACCGGAAGCTTATGAAAAACTGTTTTTT
>TRBJ2-3|TRBD2|few|TRBV7-2
CASSFRSGRLADTQYF
TGTGCCAGCAGCTTCCGGAGCGGGAGATTAGCAGATACGCAGTATTTT
>TRBJ1-6|-|-|TRBV18
CASSPNWGRDSPLHF
TGTGCCAGCTCCCCTAACTGGGGTCGGGATTCACCCCTCCACTTT
>TRBJ1-1|TRBD1|few|TRBV27
CASRPLGQGLNTEAFF
TGTGCCAGCAGACCGTTGGGACAGGGACTGAACACTGAAGCTTTCTTT
>TRBJ2-2|TRBD2|-|TRBV5-1
CASSLTSGSSDGELFF
TGCGCCAGCAGCTTGACTAGCGGGAGCTCTGACGGGGAGCTGTTTTTT
>TRBJ1-5|-|-|TRBV29-1
CSVRQSNQPQHF
TGCAGCGTTCGACAAAGCAATCAGCCCCAGCATTTT
>TRBJ2-5|TRBD2|-|TRBV20-1
CSAPSSGTQETQYF
TGCAGTGCTCCTTCTAGCGGCACCCAAGAGACCCAGTACTTC
>TRBJ2-1|TRBD2|few|TRBV29-1
CSVETSGRAAEQFF
TGCAGCGTGGAGACTAGCGGGAGGGCCGCTGAGCAGTTCTTC
>TRBJ2-7|TRBD1|-|TRBV20-1
CSARKGTGGWEQYF
TGCAGTGCTAGGAAGGGGACAGGGGGTTGGGAGCAGTACTTC
>TRBJ1-1|-|many|TRBV3-1
CASSHRGRAGAEAFF
TGTGCCAGCAGCCACCGGGGGAGGGCAGGTGCTGAAGCTTTCTTT
>TRBJ2-1|TRBD2|-|TRBV29-1
CSVSGKVNEQFF
TGCAGCGTTAGCGGGAAAGTCAATGAGCAGTTCTTC
>TRBJ2-4|TRBD1|-|TRBV15
CATSRGKTGGEAKNIQYF
TGTGCCACCAGCAGAGGGAAAACAGGGGGCGAAGCCAAAAACATTCAGTACTTC
>TRBJ1-2|-|many|TRBV4-1
CASSPGTRGYTF
TGCGCCAGCAGCCCTGGGACAAGAGGCTACACCTTC
>TRBJ2-7|TRBD2|few|TRBV6-1
CASSAGLVYEQYF
TGTGCCAGCAGTGCGGGACTAGTTTACGAGCAGTACTTC
>TRBJ2-5|TRBD2|many|TRBV29-1
CSATLTSSSYQETQYF
TGCAGCGCGACCCTGACTAGCTCCTCGTACCAAGAGACCCAGTACTTC
>TRBJ2-1|TRBD2|many|TRBV5-1
CASSLAGTSGIWDEQFF
TGCGCCAGCAGCTTGGCCGGGACTAGCGGGATCTGGGATGAGCAGTTCTTC
>TRBJ2-3|-|-|TRBV7-2
CASSFPLGSYTDTQYF
TGTGCCAGCAGCTTCCCTTTAGGGTCATACACAGATACGCAGTATTTT
>TRBJ2-6|-|-|TRBV28
CASRRGRTSGANVLTF
TGTGCCAGCAGGAGGGGACGGACCTCTGGGGCCAACGTCCTGACTTTC
>TRBJ1-2|-|many|TRBV7-9
CASSLGVNYGYTF
TGTGCCAGCAGCTTAGGAGTTAACTATGGCTACACCTTC
>TRBJ1-2|TRBD1|few|TRBV5-1
CASSPGQGADGYTF
TGCGCCAGCAGCCCGGGACAGGGGGCTGATGGCTACACCTTC
>TRBJ2-3|TRBD2|-|TRBV19
CASTISGTHTDTQYF
TGTGCCAGTACGATCAGCGGGACTCACACAGATACGCAGTATTTT
>TRBJ1-3|-|many|TRBV7-6
CASSLEAAGNTIYF
TGTGCCAGCAGCTTAGAAGCTGCTGGAAACACCATATATTTT